These 16 T cell receptor beta chains came from one sample sequenced in a study of PD-1 blockade in classical Hodgkin lymphoma. The time point is: newly diagnosed, previously untreated cHL patient sample. Profiling relied on immunoSEQ multiplex PCR, and the TCRdb table lists in-frame clones only, not all of them. The sample has around 17,000 clones; almost 85% are singletons. Sequenced input: peripheral blood mononuclear cells (PBMCs). These receptors were collected from a human donor with classical Hodgkin lymphoma.

In this sample, this clone turned up a few times. V usage is TRBV28 and J usage is TRBJ2-6; D might be TRBD1 (6 bases). V dropped 5 bases and J dropped 2 bases, with 13 bases sitting between them. The CDR3 length is 16 residues. Per the germline V gene, CDR1 is MDHEN and CDR2 is SYDVKM. This CDR3 reads CASSPYRAPGANVLTF. The CDR3 bases are TGTGCCAGCAGTCCCTACAGGGCCCCTGGGGCCAACGTCCTGACTTTC.

Of note for this clone: One end of the junction fails to match germline, which may point to a read error. J is TRBJ2-2 and V is TRBV27; 8 bases are a match to TRBD1. The V gene's germline CDR1 is MNHEY and CDR2 SMNVEV (reference sequence). The CDR3 consists of 12 residues. This chain's CDR3 is CASSDRGRGAVF. In nucleotides, the CDR3 is TGTGCCAGCAGTGACAGGGGCCGGGGAGCTGTTTTT.

The chain employs TRBV5-5 and TRBJ2-1; TRBD1 or TRBD2 may be the D gene (6 bases each). Trimming pared 5 bases from V and 5 bases from J, leaving 11 bases between. In germline, CDR1 is SGHKS, CDR2 YYEKEE (reference sequence). CDR3 length: 13 residues. CDR3 amino acids: CASSRGDNNEQFF. For the CDR3, the DNA is TGTGCCAGCAGTAGGGGGGATAACAATGAGCAGTTCTTC.

This chain uses TRBV19 with TRBJ2-1, with 12 nucleotides matching TRBD2. Unmatched junction bases numbered 15, after V lost 0 bases and J lost 6 bases. Germline values: CDR1 LNHDA, CDR2 SQIVND (reference sequence). The CDR3 contains 20 residues. CDR3 sequence (DNA): TGTGCCAGTAGTATAGAAGAGGGCCCAGGACGACTAGCGGGAGCCAATGAGCAGTTCTTC. Its protein is CASSIEEGPGRLAGANEQFF.

V is TRBV7-7 and J is TRBJ2-5, with 7 positions matching TRBD2. The CDR3 loop spans 13 amino acids. CDR1 is SSHAT and CDR2 is FNYEAQ in the germline V gene (reference sequence). J lost 5 bases, V lost 5 bases, and 5 bases had no gene match. This CDR3 is CASSPMGGETQYF. The CDR3 coding sequence is TGTGCCAGCAGCCCCATGGGGGGGGAGACCCAGTACTTC.

The chain carries TRBV15 and TRBJ2-2; D is undetermined. The length of the CDR3 is 15 residues. CDR1 and CDR2 (germline): LNHNV, YYDKDF (reference sequence). V was clipped by 1 base and J by 3 bases, with 9 bases between them. CDR3 sequence reads: CATSRGDSDTGELFF. In DNA form, the CDR3 reads TGTGCCACCAGCAGAGGGGATTCGGACACCGGGGAGCTGTTTTTT. Together with reference TRBV15 and TRBJ2-2, the CDR3 gives the full variable domain: DAMVIQNPRYQVTQFGKPVTLSCSQTLNHNVMYWYQQKSSQAPKLLFHYYDKDFNNEADTPDNFQSRRPNTSFCFLDIRSPGLGDTAMYLCATSRGDSDTGELFFGEGSRLTVL.

The CDR3 nucleotides are TGCGCCAGCAGCCAACCTGGACAGGGGGCTTACGAGCAGTACTTC. Protein product: CASSQPGQGAYEQYF. V and J are TRBV4-1 and TRBJ2-7; TRBD1 matches at 11 bases. Germline V gives CDR1 MGHRA, CDR2 YSYEKL. CDR3 length: 15 residues. V was pared by 2 bases and J by 4 bases, with 4 bases of the junction left unmatched.

The chain joins TRBV6-1 to TRBJ2-7; 7 nucleotides line up with TRBD2. The length of the CDR3 is 15 residues. The germline V gene encodes CDR1 MNHNS and CDR2 SASEGT. Trimming took 1 base from V and 2 from J; bases not matched to a gene: 5. As DNA, the CDR3 is TGTGCCAGCAGTGAAGGGGGCGGGGGACCCTACGAGCAGTACTTC. It is translated as CASSEGGGGPYEQYF.

V and J are TRBV2 and TRBJ2-7, with TRBD2 identical over 9 bases. The germline V gene encodes CDR1 SNHLY and CDR2 FYNNEI. CDR3 size: 14 residues. V shed 4 bases and J 4 bases; nucleotides not matched to a gene: 5. The CDR3 DNA reads as TGTGCCAGCAGTGGTGCCCTAGCGGGGTACGAGCAGTACTTC. It is translated as CASSGALAGYEQYF.

This clone was detected once. This chain links TRBV2 with TRBJ2-1; D call uncertain. The germline CDR1 and CDR2 sequences are SNHLY and FYNNEI. Between the trimmed V and J ends, which lost 5 bases and 0 bases, there was a span of 11 bases. This CDR3 region has 15 residues. DNA of the CDR3: TGTGCCAGCAGTCAAGGTCATCCCTCCTACAATGAGCAGTTCTTC. This gives the protein CASSQGHPSYNEQFF. The complete variable domain, with remaining parts taken from reference TRBV2 and TRBJ2-1, reads EPEVTQTPSHQVTQMGQEVILRCVPISNHLYFYWYRQILGQKVEFLVSFYNNEISEKSEIFDDQFSVERPDGSNFTLKIRSTKLEDSAMYFCASSQGHPSYNEQFFGPGTRLTVL.

V is TRBV2 and J is TRBJ2-7; 7 bases map to TRBD1. The CDR3 spans 13 residues. The trim removed 9 bases at V and 3 bases at J, leaving 8 bases unmatched. The germline gives CDR1 SNHLY, CDR2 FYNNEI. DNA of the CDR3: TGTGCCAGGAGGACAGGAGGAGGCTACGAGCAGTACTTC. Its translation: CARRTGGGYEQYF.

The chain joins TRBV28 to TRBJ2-5; the match to TRBD2 covers 11 bases. The length of the CDR3 is 16 residues. J gave up 4 bases and V 4 bases, and 8 bases lay outside the gene matches. Germline CDR1 is MDHEN and CDR2 is SYDVKM. Here the CDR3 reads CASSSLAGGRRETQYF. The CDR3 coding sequence is TGTGCCAGCAGTTCCCTAGCGGGAGGCCGGAGAGAGACCCAGTACTTC. The whole variable domain, filled in from reference TRBV28 and TRBJ2-5, reads DVKVTQSSRYLVKRTGEKVFLECVQDMDHENMFWYRQDPGLGLRLIYFSYDVKMKEKGDIPEGYSVSREKKERFSLILESASTNQTSMYLCASSSLAGGRRETQYFGPGTRLLVL.

V usage is TRBV19 and J usage is TRBJ2-5; TRBD2 matches at 10 bases. J lost 2 bases, V lost 5 bases, and 8 bases had no gene match. This CDR3 spans 16 amino acids. Germline V gives CDR1 LNHDA, CDR2 SQIVND (reference sequence). CDR3 nucleotides: TGTGCCAGTAGTCTGCTAGCGGGAGCAGGGCAAGAGACCCAGTACTTC. This gives the protein CASSLLAGAGQETQYF.

The V call is TRBV23-1, the J call TRBJ2-3, with 9 bases fitting TRBD2. TRBV23-1 has ORF status, its function being uncertain. V trimming: 2 bases; J trimming: 2 bases; junction bases outside the gene matches: 14. The CDR3 covers 19 residues. CDR3 in amino acids: CASSQGRGRGGCHTDTQYF. The DNA of the CDR3 is TGCGCCAGCAGTCAAGGTCGCGGGAGGGGGGGCTGCCACACAGATACGCAGTATTTT.

The V gene is TRBV6-5, the J gene TRBJ1-3; D is unclear. This CDR3 contains 15 residues. V was pared by 0 bases and J by 0 bases, with 6 bases between. CDR1 is MNHEY, CDR2 SVGAGI, per germline. The CDR3 loop is CASSYSPTSGNTIYF. Here the CDR3 DNA reads TGTGCCAGCAGTTACTCACCAACCTCTGGAAACACCATATATTTT.

In its sample, this clone was seen once. The CDR3, as DNA: TGTGCCAGTAGTGTTAACCTTAATCAGCCCCAGCATTTT. Protein sequence: CASSVNLNQPQHF. V is TRBV19 and J is TRBJ1-5, with D hard to call. Trimming removed 5 bases at V and 4 bases at J, with 9 bases between. Germline lookup yields CDR1 LNHDA and CDR2 SQIVND (reference sequence). The CDR3 totals 13 residues. Looking up the rest from reference TRBV19 and TRBJ1-5 gives the full variable domain: DGGITQSPKYLFRKEGQNVTLSCEQNLNHDAMYWYRQDPGQGLRLIYYSQIVNDFQKGDIAEGYSVSREKKESFPLTVTSAQKNPTAFYLCASSVNLNQPQHFGDGTRLSIL.